The clone carrying this T cell receptor (beta chain) was seen more than once but under ten times. Antigen unknown. The data were taken from a study of T cells in Graves' hyperthyroidism and ophthalmopathy. Notes on the study in general: In the analysis, a 13 V-J model separated ophthalmopathy from stable hyperthyroidism. Also found in blood were most expanded thyroid clonotypes above 0.001.

Per the germline V gene, CDR1 is KGHDR and CDR2 is SFDVKD. The ends lost 2 bases at V and 8 bases at J; junction bases unmatched: 4. This CDR3 region has 13 residues. RNA transcripts gave rise to amplified TCR beta CDR3 regions. During a first-round RT-PCR of the TCR CDR3, the HTBI primer set was used. TCRdb analysed the multiplex PCR reads with MiXCR anew, one entry per CDR3 protein. Of around 540,000 distinct CDR3 sequences in the sample, roughly 50% are singletons; the top ten hold 8.2%. V gene TRBV24-1 combines with J gene TRBJ1-2; 7 positions match TRBD1. The sequence came from a woman aged 18-35 years with Graves' hyperthyroidism. Sequencing used peripheral blood or thyroid tissue (not recorded which). CDR3: CATSDSTGSGYTF. Written as DNA, the CDR3 is TGTGCCACCAGTGATTCGACAGGGTCGGGCTACACCTTC.